The 29 T cell receptor beta chains in this list originate from one sample, sequenced in a study of regulatory T cells in long-lasting Graves disease. The time point denotes: newly diagnosed GD, antithyroid drugs for less than 3 months. RNA extracted from PBMCs served as the sequencing template. Building of the TCR beta libraries involved iRepertoire HTBI primers and Arm-PCR of CDR3 regions. TCRdb re-analysed the multiplex PCR reads in MiXCR, keeping a single row per CDR3 protein. The table has around 250,000 distinct CDR3 sequences, 15% to 20% seen once; the top ten hold about 15%. This same sample was also taken into another study, of T cells in Graves' hyperthyroidism and ophthalmopathy.

The material sequenced was peripheral blood mononuclear cells (PBMCs), taken at new diagnosis, from a patient treated with antithyroid drugs. These receptors were taken from a woman aged 30 to 39 with Graves disease.

This clonotype has a count of ten or more. The gene calls are TRBV20-1 and TRBJ2-3; D remains ambiguous. From germline, CDR1 is DFQATT and CDR2 SNEGSKA (reference sequence). V was cut by 6 bases and J by 0 bases, with 19 bases left in between. CDR3 size: 16 residues. The CDR3 DNA reads TGCAGTGCCGGGCACGTTCTAGGTCATAGCACAGATACGCAGTATTTT. Protein product: CSAGHVLGHSTDTQYF.

The sample holds many counts of this clonotype. The CDR3 DNA reads TGTGCCAGCAGTTCCGGACAGAGCGTGCAGTACTTC. Its translation is CASSSGQSVQYF. The J gene is TRBJ2-7, the V gene TRBV12-3 or TRBV12-4; possibly TRBD1 for D (6 bases). The CDR3 has 12 residues. V was cut by 4 bases and J by 9 bases, with 13 bases left in between.

This clonotype was counted at least ten times. The V gene is TRBV6-1, the J gene TRBJ2-7; D perhaps matches TRBD1 (6 bases). The CDR3 sequence is 15 residues long. V was trimmed by 6 bases and J by 3 bases, leaving 18 bases between them. Germline-derived CDR1 and CDR2 are MNHNS and SASEGT. CDR3 nucleotide sequence: TGTGCCAGCAGCTTGAACAGGGATATAGGCTACGAGCAGTACTTC. Protein: CASSLNRDIGYEQYF.

In its sample, this clonotype was seen many times. The CDR3 reads CASSPTGDTQYF. CDR3 in DNA: TGTGCCAGCTCTCCCACGGGAGATACGCAGTATTTT. V gene TRBV18 combines with J gene TRBJ2-3, with D uncertain. Trimming took off 6 bases at V and 5 bases at J, with 9 bases between the two ends. Looked up from germline, CDR1 is KGHSH and CDR2 is LQKENI. The CDR3 runs to 12 residues.

V gene TRBV5-6 combines with J gene TRBJ2-7, with D hard to call. This CDR3 has 16 residues. Germline V gene lookup returns CDR1 SGHDT and CDR2 YYEEEE. The V and J ends lost 3 bases and 3 bases respectively, with 19 bases between them. CDR3 sequence (DNA): TGTGCCAGCAGCTCGGATCGGCTTCTTAGAGACTACGAGCAGTACTTC. Translation: CASSSDRLLRDYEQYF.

This clonotype was counted a few times. This sequence joins TRBV7-9 and TRBJ1-4, with D uncertain. This CDR3 has 18 amino acids. V gave up 1 base and J gave up 5 bases, with 20 bases separating them. Germline V gene lookup returns CDR1 SEHNR and CDR2 FQNEAQ (reference sequence). CDR3 amino acids: CASSLVCSLDPRNEKLFF. For the CDR3, the DNA is TGTGCCAGCAGCTTAGTTTGTAGTCTAGACCCAAGAAATGAAAAACTGTTTTTT. The variable domain in full, with the rest retrieved from reference TRBV7-9 and TRBJ1-4, is DTGVSQNPRHKITKRGQNVTFRCDPISEHNRLYWYRQTLGQGPEFLTYFQNEAQLEKSRLLSDRFSAERPKGSFSTLEIQRTEQGDSAMYLCASSLVCSLDPRNEKLFFGSGTQLSVL.

This clonotype has ten or more counts. The V and J genes are TRBV12-3 or TRBV12-4 and TRBJ1-6; 7 bases fit TRBD1. The V and J ends lost 5 bases and 6 bases, in that order; junction bases with no gene match: 4. This CDR3 spans 14 amino acids. CDR3 residues: CASSRTGANSPLHF. CDR3 sequence (DNA): TGTGCCAGCAGTCGAACAGGGGCTAATTCACCCCTCCACTTT.

This clonotype occurred many times. V gene TRBV12-3 or TRBV12-4 combines with J gene TRBJ2-7; 10 bases are shared with TRBD2. There are 14 residues in the CDR3. Trimming at V came to 7 bases and at J to 3 bases, leaving 6 bases not matched to a gene. CDR3 sequence reads: CASNSGLASYEQYF. DNA of the CDR3: TGTGCCAGCAACTCGGGACTAGCGAGCTACGAGCAGTACTTC.

In its sample, this clonotype was seen many times. This chain joins TRBV7-2 and TRBJ1-1; a weak D match, TRBD1 (6 bases). The CDR3 consists of 16 residues. Germline-derived CDR1 and CDR2 are SGHTA and FQGNSA. Trimming took off 5 bases at V and 4 bases at J, with 20 bases between the two ends. CDR3 nucleotides: TGTGCCAGCAGCGAACCAGGTCAGGGGTGGACCACTGAAGCTTTCTTT. Translation: CASSEPGQGWTTEAFF.

The J gene is TRBJ1-2, the V gene TRBV5-6, with TRBD1 identical over 7 bases. This CDR3 is 15 amino acids long. CDR1 and CDR2 (germline): SGHDT, YYEEEE. V dropped 0 bases and J dropped 2; count of bases not matched to a gene: 4. The CDR3 coding sequence is TGTGCCAGCAGCTTGGGCCAGGGGGTCAACTATGGCTACACCTTC. As protein: CASSLGQGVNYGYTF.

There are many counts of this clonotype. This chain links TRBV29-1 with TRBJ2-1; maybe TRBD2 (6 bases). The CDR3 is 13 amino acids. Trimming removed 6 bases at V and 1 base at J, with 10 bases between. The V gene's germline CDR1 is SQVTM and CDR2 ANQGSEA. CDR3 region: CSVRGTSYNEQFF. CDR3 DNA: TGCAGCGTCAGAGGGACTTCCTACAATGAGCAGTTCTTC.

This clonotype occurred many times. This chain connects TRBV20-1 to TRBJ1-3; D gene unclear. The CDR3 spans 13 residues. Deletions cut 5 bases from V and 3 bases from J, with 11 bases between. Germline V CDR1 and CDR2: DFQATT, SNEGSKA (reference sequence). The CDR3 loop is CSALGSHGNTIYF. CDR3 in DNA: TGCAGTGCTTTGGGATCGCATGGAAACACCATATATTTT.

This clonotype was observed once. The chain links TRBV30 to TRBJ2-1; D not resolved. Trimming cost V 3 bases and J 10 bases, with 7 bases left between them. The CDR3 is 10 amino acids. Germline CDR1 and CDR2: GTSNPN and SVGIG (reference sequence). The CDR3 protein is CAWSPLEQFF. The CDR3 nucleotides read TGTGCCTGGAGCCCGTTAGAGCAGTTCTTC.

This clonotype was picked up many times. V gene TRBV19 combines with J gene TRBJ1-1, with D maybe TRBD1 (5 bases). The germline CDR1 and CDR2 sequences are LNHDA and SQIVND (reference sequence). V was trimmed by 5 bases and J by 1 base, leaving 17 bases between them. The CDR3 runs to 16 residues. CDR3 protein: CASSADPGRGNTEAFF. For the CDR3, the DNA is TGTGCCAGTAGTGCCGATCCGGGACGGGGGAACACTGAAGCTTTCTTT. Combining the CDR3 with reference TRBV19 and TRBJ1-1 gives the whole variable domain DGGITQSPKYLFRKEGQNVTLSCEQNLNHDAMYWYRQDPGQGLRLIYYSQIVNDFQKGDIAEGYSVSREKKESFPLTVTSAQKNPTAFYLCASSADPGRGNTEAFFGQGTRLTVV.

This clonotype was counted many times. The V and J genes are TRBV20-1 and TRBJ1-2; 7 bases are shared with TRBD1. CDR1 and CDR2 (germline): DFQATT, SNEGSKA (reference sequence). The CDR3 has 13 residues. V trimming: 4 bases; J trimming: 1 base; junction bases outside the gene matches: 3. The DNA for the CDR3 is TGCAGTGCTAACCGGGACAGTAACTATGGCTACACCTTC. This translates into CSANRDSNYGYTF.

As for this clonotype: This is likely an artifact of a read error, given a far larger clone one base away. The J gene is TRBJ2-3, the V gene TRBV6-5; 10 nucleotides agree with TRBD2. Unmatched junction bases numbered 6, after V lost 5 bases and J lost 1 base. The CDR3 is 16 residues long. Germline loops: CDR1 MNHEY, CDR2 SVGAGI. The CDR3 coding sequence is TGTGCCAGCAGTCTAGCGGGGGCTGGGGGCACAGATACGCAGTATTTT. As protein: CASSLAGAGGTDTQYF.

The table lists this clonotype with many counts. This sequence joins TRBV9 and TRBJ2-3; D is tentatively TRBD1 or TRBD2 (5 bases each). The germline gives CDR1 SGDLS, CDR2 YYNGEE. V was cut by 3 bases and J by 2 bases, with 22 bases left in between. The CDR3 covers 18 residues. The CDR3 loop reads CASSGGRTPHPYTDTQYF. CDR3 coding DNA: TGTGCCAGCAGCGGGGGACGGACTCCTCACCCCTACACAGATACGCAGTATTTT.

This clonotype was found a few times. One junction end does not reproduce the germline sequence, and a read error may be involved. The chain joins TRBV3-1 to TRBJ2-1; 7 bases are shared with TRBD1. Germline lookup yields CDR1 LGHDT and CDR2 YNNKEL (reference sequence). CDR3 length equals 16 residues. The CDR3 DNA reads as TGTGTCAGCACCGCAATGACAGGGACCTCCTACAATGAGCAGTTCTTC. Protein product: CVSTAMTGTSYNEQFF.

This clonotype has a count of ten or more. The rearrangement links TRBV20-1 to TRBJ1-4; a possible D gene is TRBD1 (6 bases). Germline loops: CDR1 DFQATT, CDR2 SNEGSKA (reference sequence). The CDR3 contains 16 residues. The V end lost 2 bases, the J end lost 5 bases, and 18 bases lay between the germline ends. CDR3 amino acids: CSARNGLPGENEKLFF. The CDR3 DNA follows: TGCAGTGCTAGAAACGGGTTGCCAGGGGAAAATGAAAAACTGTTTTTT.

This clonotype was recorded many times. The chain has TRBV3-1 and TRBJ2-5, with TRBD1 identical over 8 bases. CDR1 is LGHDT and CDR2 is YNNKEL in the germline V gene (reference sequence). The CDR3 sequence is 15 residues long. Trimming removed 3 bases from V and 1 base from J; junction bases left unmatched: 4. CDR3 residues: CASSQLGQGQETQYF. The CDR3 DNA is TGTGCCAGCAGCCAGCTCGGACAGGGCCAAGAGACCCAGTACTTC.

With respect to this clonotype: A read error likely explains this, since a far larger clone differs by one base. Here the CDR3 reads CAGSLDGSHTGELFF. CDR3 in DNA: TGTGCCGGCAGCTTAGACGGCAGCCACACCGGGGAGCTGTTTTTT. This chain joins TRBV5-5 and TRBJ2-2; D gene ambiguous. This CDR3 is built from 15 residues. Germline CDR1 is SGHKS and CDR2 is YYEKEE (reference sequence).

This clonotype was recorded at least ten times. The rearrangement joins TRBV5-1 to TRBJ2-7; D is perhaps TRBD1 (5 bases). The germline gives CDR1 SGHRS, CDR2 YFSETQ. With 1 base removed from V and 4 bases from J, the gap between germline ends came to 12 bases. The CDR3 length is 14 residues. As DNA, the CDR3 is TGCGCCAGCAGCTTGACAGGTTTCGCTTACGAGCAGTACTTC. This gives the protein CASSLTGFAYEQYF.

This clonotype was observed a few times. The chain recombines TRBV18 with TRBJ2-1, with D perhaps being TRBD1 or TRBD2 (5 bases each). The CDR3 extends over 15 amino acids. The germline V gene encodes CDR1 KGHSH and CDR2 LQKENI. The germline V and J ends were trimmed by 3 bases and 1 base, with 10 bases remaining between them. The CDR3 DNA is TGTGCCAGCTCACCCTGGGACGGTTCCTACAATGAGCAGTTCTTC. This gives the protein CASSPWDGSYNEQFF.

At least ten counts were recorded for this clonotype. The chain joins TRBV7-2 to TRBJ2-6; D is unresolved. Germline V gene lookup returns CDR1 SGHTA and CDR2 FQGNSA. Trimming removed 5 bases from V and 0 bases from J, with 17 bases in between. The CDR3 contains 18 residues. The CDR3 nucleotides are TGTGCCAGCAGCCCCAGGAGTGGGGTTCTCTCTGGGGCCAACGTCCTGACTTTC. Translated, it gives CASSPRSGVLSGANVLTF.

The chain joins TRBV28 to TRBJ1-1; TRBD1 might be the D (6 bases). Trimming pared 8 bases from V and 10 bases from J, leaving 17 bases between. The V gene's germline CDR1 is MDHEN and CDR2 SYDVKM. The CDR3 contains 12 residues. Here the CDR3 DNA reads TGTGCCAGCGGGGAAGGGGGTTTGGGAGCTTTCTTT. Protein: CASGEGGLGAFF.

This clonotype was counted only a few times. A much larger clonotype is one base distant, so this may be a read error. The chain employs TRBV6-2 or TRBV6-3 and TRBJ2-1; no clear D. The CDR3 contains 14 residues. Germline V gene data show CDR1 as MNHEY and CDR2 as SVGEGT. The CDR3 loop is CASSLFGGVNERFF. CDR3 bases: TGTGCCAGCAGTTTGTTTGGCGGCGTCAATGAGCGGTTCTTC.

In this sample, this clonotype turned up many times. This rearrangement joins TRBV2 to TRBJ2-1; D perhaps matches TRBD1 (5 bases). The CDR3 is made up of 14 amino acids. CDR1 SNHLY and CDR2 FYNNEI come from the germline V gene. Between the trimmed V and J ends, which lost 4 bases and 4 bases, there was a span of 11 bases. This chain's CDR3 is CASSGQGTYNEQFF. CDR3 nucleotide sequence: TGTGCCAGCAGTGGGCAGGGAACATACAATGAGCAGTTCTTC.

This clonotype was seen many times. The rearrangement joins TRBV3-1 to TRBJ2-5; perhaps D is TRBD1 or TRBD2 (5 bases each). V was pared by 0 bases and J by 4 bases, with 12 bases between. The germline V gene encodes CDR1 LGHDT and CDR2 YNNKEL (reference sequence). The CDR3 runs 15 residues. The CDR3 here is CASSQDPGRRETQYF. The DNA for the CDR3 is TGTGCCAGCAGCCAAGATCCGGGACGGAGAGAGACCCAGTACTTC.

This chain joins TRBV12-3 or TRBV12-4 and TRBJ1-3; D is perhaps TRBD1 (6 bases). There are 16 residues in the CDR3. V dropped 4 bases and J dropped 8 bases, with 21 bases sitting between them. DNA of the CDR3: TGTGCCAGCAGTTCCGTAGCGGGGGCGACCTGGGACACCATATATTTT. It yields the protein CASSSVAGATWDTIYF.